This TCR beta chain was identified during a study of Graves' ophthalmopathy and Graves' hyperthyroidism. This clonotype occurred many times. RNA transcripts served as template for amplifying TCR beta CDR3 sequences. First-round RT-PCR relied on HTBI primers, and a second-round multiplex PCR came next. TCRdb recomputed calls from the multiplex PCR reads with MiXCR, one row per CDR3 protein. The repertoire holds 1 million to 1.3 million distinct CDR3 sequences, with roughly two fifths as singletons. The V and J ends lost 4 bases and 5 bases respectively, with 14 bases between them. The CDR3 contains 13 residues. Germline loops: CDR1 SQVTM, CDR2 ANQGSEA.

V is TRBV29-1 and J is TRBJ2-5; possibly TRBD1 for D (6 bases). Sample: peripheral blood or thyroid tissue (not recorded which). This TCR was recovered from an adult man with Graves' hyperthyroidism. The CDR3 bases are TGCAGCGTTGTTACCAGGGGATGGGAGACCCAGTACTTC. It specifies CSVVTRGWETQYF.